This record looks at one T cell receptor beta chain sequence and its context. No cognate antigen has been identified for it. A single base separates this from a much larger clone, so it may be a read error. This entry belongs to a study of tumor and adjacent non-tumor tissue in lung cancer (dated 2018 in TCRdb). About the investigation overall: Patients with adenocarcinoma (roughly 12), squamous cell carcinoma (2) and small cell lung cancer (1) were included in the cohort. Sequencing produced roughly 130 million productive TCRbeta reads in total, an average of about 4 million reads per sample. For each patient, one tumor sample and one normal lung sample were taken, giving under 35 paired specimens that underwent TCRbeta CDR3 sequencing. The approximately 15 enrolled patients, of whom roughly 10 were men and 5 were women, were aged 31 to 76 years and were diagnosed with TNM stage I to III disease. Bulk TCRbeta repertoires were compared between lung tumor tissue and matched distant non-tumor lung tissue obtained from fewer than 16 lung cancer patients.

General study outcomes and caveats: Only roughly 16 patients were in the cohort, and the authors stated that larger samples and more detailed clinical data are needed. The sequencing platform is not named in the methods, and unique molecular identifiers are not mentioned. The top 100 clones made up a significantly larger cumulative share of the repertoire in normal lung than in tumor tissue. Peripheral blood was not sequenced, so blood TCRbeta repertoires were not examined in the lung cancer patients of the study. TCR diversity (inverse Simpson) was significantly higher in tumor than in normal lung tissue (roughly 430 vs 170, P = 0.0075, Mann-Whitney U test). TCR diversity was significantly higher in younger patients, and greater tumor TCR diversity was associated with shorter overall survival and shorter disease-free survival.

Bulk unsorted tissue served as the source for RNA extraction, and RNA quality was assessed using a NanoDrop ND-1000 and an Agilent 2100. Distant non-tumor tissue taken more than 3 cm from the tumor edge was used as the normal lung sample. Newly diagnosed lung cancer patients without prior chemotherapy who had been admitted for thoracic surgery in China between August and November 2014 were enrolled as donors. The study excluded patients who had received radiotherapy or chemotherapy before or who had another cancer at the same time. Surgical tissue pieces of about 1-2.3 cm3 were preserved in RNAlater solution and were kept at -80 degrees C until use. The CDR3 sequence holds 14 residues, the cysteine and phenylalanine included. Only the CDR3 part of the read is kept: 42 bases, read in frame from the first base. CDR1 MDHEN and CDR2 SYDVKM are derived from the germline V gene. Libraries came from multiplex PCR. Instrument on record: Illumina HiSeq 2500. TCRbeta libraries were constructed through three rounds of nested PCR with primers (Table S4) according to protocols modified from ARM-PCR. Before sequencing, PCR products of 200-500 bp were cut from the gel and purified using the QIAquick gel extraction kit. The source study handled its data this way. Trimmomatic was used to clean the reads, FLASH was used to merge the reads into complete CDR3 sequences, and MiTCR was used to assign the reads to V(D)J germline segments. VDJtools was used to compute clonal diversity as the inverse Simpson's index. In-frame sequences without a premature stop codon were defined as productive reads. TCRdb redid the processing of the public reads, applying fastp at Q25 and MiXCR, and retained in-frame beta chains. Entries are consolidated by CDR3 protein sequence, retaining the most common genes and DNA. TCRdb's processing, not the authors', yielded these V and J calls. Here the sample has roughly 82,000 distinct CDR3 sequences; 65% to 80% occur a single time. The top ten constitute just over 20% of the sample.

The chain was built from TRBV28 and TRBJ2-4; the D segment might be TRBD1 or TRBD2, since each matches 6 bases. The clonotype was recovered from a woman aged 50 to 60 with non-small cell lung cancer. Material for sequencing was distant non-tumor lung tissue. CDR3 loop: CAISFKGGGNIQYF. The base sequence is TGTGCCATCAGTTTTAAGGGGGGTGGCAACATTCAGTACTTC.